What follows are 29 T cell receptor beta chains derived from one specimen sequenced in a study of PD-1 blockade in classical Hodgkin lymphoma. Every patient had relapsed following autologous stem cell transplantation, and cohorts differed in brentuximab vedotin exposure. Clones were sequenced by immunoSEQ multiplex PCR, and TCRdb holds only the in-frame ones, with some missing. The repertoire has 90,000 to 120,000 clones, roughly 87% of them found once; the top ten carry just under 20%. Here the sequenced sample was peripheral blood mononuclear cells (PBMCs), taken before the second cycle of nivolumab. Receptors were obtained from a human donor with classical Hodgkin lymphoma.

The chain employs TRBV28 and TRBJ2-3, with TRBD2 matching over 9 bases. V trimming: 0 bases; J trimming: 0 bases; junction bases outside the gene matches: 4. This CDR3 spans 17 amino acids. The germline V gene encodes CDR1 MDHEN and CDR2 SYDVKM. The DNA for the CDR3 is TGTGCCAGCAGTTTATGGACTAGCGGAGCTAGCACAGATACGCAGTATTTT. It encodes CASSLWTSGASTDTQYF. Full variable domain (missing parts from reference TRBV28 and TRBJ2-3): DVKVTQSSRYLVKRTGEKVFLECVQDMDHENMFWYRQDPGLGLRLIYFSYDVKMKEKGDIPEGYSVSREKKERFSLILESASTNQTSMYLCASSLWTSGASTDTQYFGPGTRLTVL.

CDR3 sequence reads: CASSQGRVGTEAFF. DNA of the CDR3: TGCGCCAGCAGCCAAGGCCGGGTGGGCACTGAAGCTTTCTTT. The genes are TRBV4-1 and TRBJ1-1; D gene uncertain. This CDR3 comprises 14 residues. The germline CDR1 and CDR2 sequences are MGHRA and YSYEKL. V was trimmed by 1 base and J by 4 bases, leaving 10 bases between them.

Here the CDR3 reads CASSGGLAGTYEQYF. Written as DNA, the CDR3 is TGTGCCAGCAGTGGGGGACTAGCGGGAACCTACGAGCAGTACTTC. The chain joins TRBV7-2 to TRBJ2-7, with 13 bases matching TRBD2. Germline V gene data show CDR1 as SGHTA and CDR2 as FQGNSA. The CDR3 loop spans 15 amino acids. The J segment lost 2 bases and the V segment lost 6 bases, leaving 4 bases of the junction unmatched.

This chain connects TRBV9 to TRBJ1-2; no firm D call. The germline gives CDR1 SGDLS, CDR2 YYNGEE. Trimming removed 0 bases at V and 2 bases at J, with 8 bases between. There are 14 residues in the CDR3. CDR3 DNA sequence: TGTGCCAGCAGCGTAGTGGCCAGCAACTATGGCTACACCTTC. Encoded protein: CASSVVASNYGYTF.

The rearrangement links TRBV5-6 to TRBJ2-1; D uncertain. This CDR3 is 12 amino acids long. Germline values: CDR1 SGHDT, CDR2 YYEEEE. The V end lost 4 bases, the J end lost 9 bases, and 11 bases lay between the germline ends. The CDR3, as DNA: TGTGCCAGCAGCGCCGGAGTCGCTGAGCAGTTCTTC. It translates to CASSAGVAEQFF.

The V call is TRBV6-1, the J call TRBJ1-3, with TRBD1 matching over 11 bases. The CDR3 sequence is 16 residues long. CDR1 and CDR2 (germline): MNHNS, SASEGT. The V gene end was trimmed by 4 bases and the J gene end by 2 bases; junction bases not matched to a gene: 4. CDR3 sequence reads: CASSGGTGGTGNTIYF. CDR3 nucleotide sequence: TGTGCCAGCAGTGGAGGGACAGGGGGGACTGGAAACACCATATATTTT.

Written as DNA, the CDR3 is TGTGCCAGCAGACTTAGGGGACTAGCGAAGGGCGAGCAGTTCTTC. Protein: CASRLRGLAKGEQFF. This chain links TRBV7-2 with TRBJ2-1; 10 bases map to TRBD2. This CDR3 has 15 amino acids. Trimming removed 6 bases from V and 10 bases from J; junction bases left unmatched: 12. Germline CDR1 reads SGHTA; CDR2 reads FQGNSA. The entire variable domain, with the rest obtained from reference TRBV7-2 and TRBJ2-1, is as follows: GAGVSQSPSNKVTEKGKDVELRCDPISGHTALYWYRQSLGQGLEFLIYFQGNSAPDKSGLPSDRFSAERTGGSVSTLTIQRTQQEDSAVYLCASRLRGLAKGEQFFGPGTRLTVL.

V is TRBV6-1 and J is TRBJ1-6, with unresolved D. The CDR3 has 11 residues. V was shortened by 3 bases and J by 10 bases, with 4 bases between the two germline ends. Per germline, CDR1 MNHNS and CDR2 SASEGT. CDR3 nucleotides: TGTGCCAGCAGTGAGGCATCACCCCTCCACTTT. Translated: CASSEASPLHF.

V is TRBV30 and J is TRBJ1-2; 7 bases are a match to TRBD1. The J segment lost 6 bases and the V segment lost 2 bases, leaving 12 bases of the junction unmatched. This CDR3 has 15 amino acids. The germline gives CDR1 GTSNPN, CDR2 SVGIG (reference sequence). The CDR3 DNA is TGTGCCTGGAGTCCTAACGACAGGGTTACGGATGGCTACACCTTC. It translates to CAWSPNDRVTDGYTF.

The genes are TRBV11-2 and TRBJ2-2; TRBD2 might be the D (6 bases). The CDR3 runs 19 residues. Germline loops: CDR1 SGHAT, CDR2 FQNNGV. Trimming cost V 5 bases and J 0 bases, with 22 bases left between them. The DNA of the CDR3 is TGTGCCAGCAGCCTAGTTCTGGGGACTTCCCGCGCGAACACCGGGGAGCTGTTTTTT. It translates to CASSLVLGTSRANTGELFF.

The chain recombines TRBV30 with TRBJ2-3; 10 positions agree with TRBD2. CDR3 length: 14 amino acids. V lost 5 bases and J lost 5; bases outside the gene matches: 7. CDR1 and CDR2 from the germline V gene are GTSNPN and SVGIG (reference sequence). The CDR3 loop is CAWGSGLALDTQYF. The CDR3 DNA reads TGTGCCTGGGGCTCGGGACTAGCGTTAGATACGCAGTATTTT.

The chain combines TRBV4-3 with TRBJ1-2, with a weak D call TRBD1 (6 bases). The V end was cut by 0 bases, the J end by 0 bases, with 17 bases between. The germline V gene has CDR1 LGHNA and CDR2 YSLEER. This CDR3 has 18 amino acids. The CDR3: CASSQDLGVGASNYGYTF. Here the CDR3 DNA reads TGCGCCAGCAGCCAAGATCTCGGAGTGGGGGCTTCTAACTATGGCTACACCTTC.

V usage is TRBV6-6 and J usage is TRBJ2-7; D unclear. The V end lost 3 bases, the J end lost 0 bases, and 15 bases lay between the germline ends. Germline CDR1 is MNHNY and CDR2 is SVGAGI (reference sequence). The CDR3 covers 16 residues. The CDR3 region is CASSYLTASSSYEQYF. The DNA for the CDR3 is TGTGCCAGCAGTTATCTAACAGCGAGTAGCTCCTACGAGCAGTACTTC.

The chain uses TRBV5-1 and TRBJ2-2; D gene unclear. Germline lookup yields CDR1 SGHRS and CDR2 YFSETQ. The CDR3 is 14 amino acids. Trimming removed 7 bases at V and 0 bases at J, with 10 bases between. The CDR3 DNA reads TGCGCCAGCCGGCTAGAGGCGAACACCGGGGAGCTGTTTTTT. Amino acids: CASRLEANTGELFF.

The chain links TRBV6-5 to TRBJ2-1; perhaps TRBD2 as D (6 bases). The CDR3 is 14 residues long. The germline CDR1 and CDR2 sequences are MNHEY and SVGAGI. The germline V and J ends were trimmed by 2 bases and 5 bases, with 10 bases remaining between them. The CDR3 is CASSYRDSDNEQFF. The CDR3 DNA follows: TGTGCCAGCAGTTACCGGGACTCTGACAATGAGCAGTTCTTC.

CDR3 DNA sequence: TGTGCCAGCAGCCAAGGGCCGAACATGAACACTGAAGCTTTCTTT. As protein: CASSQGPNMNTEAFF. V usage is TRBV7-9 and J usage is TRBJ1-1; D uncertain. The V end was cut by 5 bases, the J end by 0 bases, with 13 bases between. The CDR3 runs 15 residues. CDR1 is SEHNR, CDR2 FQNEAQ, per germline (reference sequence). Full variable domain (rest looked up from reference TRBV7-9 and TRBJ1-1): DTGVSQNPRHKITKRGQNVTFRCDPISEHNRLYWYRQTLGQGPEFLTYFQNEAQLEKSRLLSDRFSAERPKGSFSTLEIQRTEQGDSAMYLCASSQGPNMNTEAFFGQGTRLTVV.

This chain links TRBV7-8 with TRBJ2-7; TRBD2 is a possible D gene (5 bases). V was shortened by 2 bases and J by 3 bases, with 11 bases between the two germline ends. The germline V gene encodes CDR1 SGHVS and CDR2 FQNEAQ. The CDR3 contains 14 residues. CDR3 nucleotide sequence: TGTGCCAGCAGCTTAAATGGAGGCTTCTACGAGCAGTACTTC. It is translated as CASSLNGGFYEQYF.

This clone was seen once. J is TRBJ1-2 and V is TRBV4-1, with D unclear. V was shortened by 3 bases and J by 2 bases, with 19 bases between the two germline ends. Germline V gene lookup returns CDR1 MGHRA and CDR2 YSYEKL. The CDR3 sequence is 17 residues long. CDR3 in amino acids: CASSQVVRTGTNYGYTF. For the CDR3, the DNA is TGCGCCAGCAGCCAGGTGGTTAGGACGGGAACGAACTATGGCTACACCTTC.

This sequence joins TRBV6-1 and TRBJ2-3; no reliable D call. This CDR3 comprises 15 residues. Per germline, CDR1 MNHNS and CDR2 SASEGT. The ends were cut back, 3 bases at V and 6 bases at J, with 16 bases in the middle. The CDR3 protein is CASSDGAQRTDTQYF. The CDR3 nucleotides read TGTGCCAGCAGTGATGGCGCCCAACGGACGGATACGCAGTATTTT.

The chain combines TRBV18 with TRBJ1-3; D is ambiguous. Germline CDR1 and CDR2: KGHSH and LQKENI. The CDR3 length is 16 residues. Trimming took off 2 bases at V and 1 base at J, with 12 bases between the two ends. The CDR3 here is CASSPETAASGNTIYF. The DNA of the CDR3 is TGTGCCAGCTCACCAGAGACCGCGGCATCTGGAAACACCATATATTTT. The full variable domain, its missing parts supplied by reference TRBV18 and TRBJ1-3, is NAGVMQNPRHLVRRRGQEARLRCSPMKGHSHVYWYRQLPEEGLKFMVYLQKENIIDESGMPKERFSAEFPKEGPSILRIQQVVRGDSAAYFCASSPETAASGNTIYFGEGSWLTVV.

CDR3: CASSIGGSYEQYF. The CDR3 bases are TGTGCCAGTAGTATCGGCGGTTCCTACGAGCAGTACTTC. The V and J genes are TRBV19 and TRBJ2-7; D not resolved. The CDR3 is made up of 13 amino acids. The germline V and J ends were trimmed by 3 bases and 1 base, with 7 bases remaining between them. From germline, CDR1 is LNHDA and CDR2 SQIVND (reference sequence).

The chain is built from TRBV7-2 and TRBJ2-3; 7 bases are a match to TRBD2. The CDR3 length is 16 residues. Germline V CDR1 and CDR2: SGHTA, FQGNSA. The V gene end was trimmed by 5 bases and the J gene end by 2 bases; junction bases not matched to a gene: 10. CDR3 nucleotide sequence: TGTGCCAGCAGCATCCAAGCGGGGAAAATCACAGATACGCAGTATTTT. Encoded protein: CASSIQAGKITDTQYF.

The chain links TRBV27 to TRBJ2-7; 8 bases fit TRBD1. Trimming at V came to 5 bases and at J to 4 bases, leaving 7 bases not matched to a gene. In germline, CDR1 is MNHEY, CDR2 SMNVEV (reference sequence). The CDR3 length is 14 residues. CDR3 sequence: CASSVFQGAYEQYF. The CDR3 DNA reads as TGTGCCAGCAGTGTGTTTCAGGGGGCATACGAGCAGTACTTC.

Turning to this clone: Additional DNA sequences in this sample encode the identical CDR3. The chain links TRBV11-2 to TRBJ2-7, with 7 bases lining up with TRBD1. This CDR3 is built from 13 residues. V was pared by 0 bases and J by 7 bases, with 3 bases of the junction left unmatched. Germline CDR1 is SGHAT and CDR2 is FQNNGV. This CDR3 is CASSLEGGLEQYF. The CDR3 DNA reads as TGTGCCAGCAGCTTAGAAGGGGGCCTGGAGCAGTACTTC.

The chain links TRBV6-6 to TRBJ1-1; D not certain. With 6 bases removed from V and 0 bases from J, the gap between germline ends came to 8 bases. There are 13 residues in the CDR3. The germline gives CDR1 MNHNY, CDR2 SVGAGI (reference sequence). The CDR3 nucleotides read TGTGCCAGCAGAAAGGATTTGAACACTGAAGCTTTCTTT. Protein: CASRKDLNTEAFF.

The rearrangement links TRBV29-1 to TRBJ2-6; D is unclear. V lost 2 bases and J lost 4, with 12 bases in between. The CDR3 extends over 15 amino acids. The germline V gene encodes CDR1 SQVTM and CDR2 ANQGSEA. The CDR3 is CSVEPADPGANVLTF. In nucleotides, the CDR3 is TGCAGCGTTGAACCGGCGGATCCCGGGGCCAACGTCCTGACTTTC.

The gene calls are TRBV19 and TRBJ2-3; 8 positions match TRBD2. Unmatched junction bases numbered 11, after V lost 6 bases and J lost 6 bases. Germline CDR1 is LNHDA and CDR2 is SQIVND (reference sequence). This CDR3 is built from 15 residues. CDR3 nucleotides: TGTGCCAGTAGGGGATCCGGGACTAGGGCCGATACGCAGTATTTT. It is translated as CASRGSGTRADTQYF.

The chain is built from TRBV5-1 and TRBJ1-1; 7 nucleotides line up with TRBD1. This CDR3 spans 15 amino acids. Per the germline V gene, CDR1 is SGHRS and CDR2 is YFSETQ. The junction had 7 bases not matched to a gene; V was cut back by 4 bases and J by 1 base. The CDR3 DNA follows: TGCGCCAGCAGCATGGGGGGGACAGCGAACACTGAAGCTTTCTTT. It is translated as CASSMGGTANTEAFF.

Here the CDR3 DNA reads TGTGCCAGCAGTATGGAGGGACTAGCGGGCTCCTCGAACACCGGGGAGCTGTTTTTT. Residues: CASSMEGLAGSSNTGELFF. V usage is TRBV13 and J usage is TRBJ2-2; 12 nucleotides match TRBD2. Unmatched junction bases numbered 11, after V lost 6 bases and J lost 0 bases. The germline gives CDR1 PRHDT, CDR2 FYEKMQ (reference sequence). The CDR3 is 19 amino acids. Filled out from reference TRBV13 and TRBJ2-2, the complete variable domain reads AAGVIQSPRHLIKEKRETATLKCYPIPRHDTVYWYQQGPGQDPQFLISFYEKMQSDKGSIPDRFSAQQFSDYHSELNMSSLELGDSALYFCASSMEGLAGSSNTGELFFGEGSRLTVL.